This TCR beta chain was retrieved from a study of T cell responses to AZD1222 COVID-19 vaccine. General study points: The breadth and depth of Spike-specific TCRs increased once two AZD1222 doses had been given. Seropositive AZD1222 recipients at baseline numbered only six or seven. Clonal diversity may have been underestimated in mostly white British donors.

A note on this clone: Its antigen is unknown.

Germline V gives CDR1 KGHSH, CDR2 LQKENI. V lost 1 base, J lost 7 bases, and 1 base stayed unmatched. CDR3 size: 14 residues. Generated by immunoSEQ multiplex PCR, the TCRdb table keeps only in-frame clones and is missing some. Of fewer than 110,000 clones in the sample, 88% were seen once. This chain links TRBV18 with TRBJ1-6; 7 bases map to TRBD1. The starting material was peripheral blood, obtained on day 0 of AZD1222 vaccination. This clonotype was obtained from an adult in good health. The CDR3, as DNA: TGTGCCAGCTCACCACAGGGGGCAAATTCACCCCTCCACTTT. It specifies CASSPQGANSPLHF.